One and the same sample provided the 7 T cell receptor beta chains below, sequenced in a study of blood T cell repertoires in COVID-19. TCRdb keeps only in-frame clones here, not all; method: immunoSEQ multiplex PCR. The sample records around 150,000 clones, approximately 86% being singletons. Input material: peripheral blood. The receptors come from a man between 60 and 70 years old with acute or convalescent COVID-19.

The chain joins TRBV3-1 (or the pseudogene TRBV3-2) to TRBJ1-2; D is uncertain. Per the germline V gene, CDR1 is LGHDT and CDR2 is YNNKEL (reference sequence). The CDR3 spans 14 residues. V was clipped by 0 bases and J by 1 base, with 6 bases between them. DNA of the CDR3: TGTGCCAGCAGCCAAGATCCCTTTAACTATGGCTACACCTTC. Protein product: CASSQDPFNYGYTF.

The chain carries TRBV5-1 and TRBJ1-3; 7 bases line up with TRBD1. After removal of 8 bases from V and 0 bases from J, the junction contained 29 bases not matched to a gene. This CDR3 is built from 22 residues. Per germline, CDR1 SGHRS and CDR2 YFSETQ. The CDR3 loop is CARVSGEAHRCVRGSSGNTIYF. Written as DNA, the CDR3 is TGCGCCAGGGTTTCGGGGGAGGCCCACAGGTGTGTCAGGGGGAGCTCTGGAAACACCATATATTTT.

This clone appeared once. The chain carries TRBV14 and TRBJ2-3; D ambiguous. CDR1 and CDR2 from the germline V gene are SGHDN and FVKESK. V lost 4 bases and J lost 0, with 11 bases in between. There are 15 residues in the CDR3. In nucleotides, the CDR3 is TGTGCCAGCAGCCCCCTGGCGACTAGCACAGATACGCAGTATTTT. This sequence encodes CASSPLATSTDTQYF.

The gene calls are TRBV28 and TRBJ2-1, with 11 bases lining up with TRBD2. The CDR3 totals 16 residues. Germline assignment: CDR1 MDHEN and CDR2 SYDVKM. J was trimmed by 5 bases and V by 5 bases; bases with no gene match: 8. CDR3 DNA sequence: TGTGCCAGCAGTATTTTTCGACTAGCGGGACACAATGAGCAGTTCTTC. Amino acids: CASSIFRLAGHNEQFF.

The CDR3 bases are TGTGCCAGCAGGAACCTGGGACAGGGGCTGACCGGGGAGCTGTTTTTT. Translating gives CASRNLGQGLTGELFF. The chain joins TRBV6-6 to TRBJ2-2, with TRBD1 matching over 10 bases. Germline CDR1 and CDR2: MNHNY and SVGAGI (reference sequence). This CDR3 contains 16 residues. The ends lost 6 bases at V and 5 bases at J; junction bases unmatched: 9.

The genes are TRBV7-3 and TRBJ2-3, with 7 nucleotides matching TRBD1. Germline CDR1 reads SGHTA; CDR2 reads FQGTGA. The CDR3 is made up of 16 amino acids. Trimming cost V 4 bases and J 0 bases; bases outside gene matches: 7. The CDR3 coding sequence is TGTGCCAGCAGCTCTTACAGGGGCCAGAGCACAGATACGCAGTATTTT. Protein: CASSSYRGQSTDTQYF. Supplemented by reference TRBV7-3 and TRBJ2-3, the full variable domain reads GAGVSQTPSNKVTEKGKYVELRCDPISGHTALYWYRQSLGQGPEFLIYFQGTGAADDSGLPNDRFFAVRPEGSVSTLKIQRTERGDSAVYLCASSSYRGQSTDTQYFGPGTRLTVL.

The rearrangement links TRBV28 to TRBJ2-7; 12 nucleotides align to TRBD2. Germline CDR1 reads MDHEN; CDR2 reads SYDVKM. The CDR3 has 16 residues. J was trimmed by 3 bases and V by 2 bases; bases with no gene match: 5. In DNA form, the CDR3 reads TGTGCCAGCAGTTTAGGTCTAGCGGGAGGGAGCTACGAGCAGTACTTC. The encoded protein is CASSLGLAGGSYEQYF.